The source of this T cell receptor (beta chain) is a study of T cell responses to AZD1222 COVID-19 vaccine. Whole-study context: The study pooled second doses at about 4 or about 12 weeks.

Profiling relied on immunoSEQ multiplex PCR, and the TCRdb table lists in-frame clones only, not all of them. The data contain 100,000 to 150,000 clones, roughly nine tenths of them seen just once; the ten biggest clones take up about 5.2%. The sequence came from an adult in good health. This specimen was peripheral blood, taken on day 0 of AZD1222 vaccination.

The CDR3 DNA sequence: TGTGCCAGCAGCGATCGTAGCGGGAGGCAAGCGGATACGCAGTATTTT. Its translation is CASSDRSGRQADTQYF. V usage is TRBV11-2 and J usage is TRBJ2-3, with 10 bases matching TRBD2. With 5 bases clipped from V and 6 bases from J, the junction kept 11 bases outside the gene matches. Germline V lookup: CDR1 SGHAT, CDR2 FQNNGV. The CDR3 totals 16 residues.